Presented here are 20 T cell receptor beta chains from one specimen sequenced in a study of PD-1 blockade in mismatch repair-deficient tumors (dated by TCRdb to the late 2010s). Library preparation used the immunoSEQ multiplex PCR assay. TCRdb's version of the immuneACCESS table is confined to in-frame rearrangements and falls short of the full clone set. An unresolved V gene accounts for under half of the shortfall where checked; the remainder is of unknown origin. Within this sample are around 48,000 clones, with roughly 75% of them counted one time only. The ten biggest clones cover 3.3% of the sample. The source material was peripheral blood, sampled 4 weeks after starting pembrolizumab. These receptors all stem from an adult with mismatch repair-deficient cancer.

This chain joins TRBV19 and TRBJ2-7, with TRBD1 matching 9 bases. The CDR3 covers 16 residues. Looked up from germline, CDR1 is LNHDA and CDR2 is SQIVND (reference sequence). Trimming removed 3 bases from V and 2 bases from J; junction bases left unmatched: 8. The CDR3 bases are TGTGCCAGTAGTATCTCCGACAGGGGGTTGACCTACGAGCAGTACTTC. As protein: CASSISDRGLTYEQYF.

This clone was seen only a few times. This chain links TRBV5-6 with TRBJ1-4; a weak D match, TRBD1 (5 bases). CDR3 size: 14 residues. V lost 2 bases, J lost 8 bases, and 13 bases lay in between. Per the germline V gene, CDR1 is SGHDT and CDR2 is YYEEEE. The DNA for the CDR3 is TGTGCCAGCAGCTTCCGGGGGATGGAAGAAAAACTGTTTTTT. Residues: CASSFRGMEEKLFF.

The V gene is TRBV5-1, the J gene TRBJ1-3; no reliable D call. Germline loops: CDR1 SGHRS, CDR2 YFSETQ. There are 14 residues in the CDR3. Deletions cut 0 bases from V and 3 bases from J, with 7 bases between. The CDR3 DNA reads TGCGCCAGCAGCTTGGGAGTCGGTGGAAACACCATATATTTT. Its translation: CASSLGVGGNTIYF.

The chain combines TRBV27 with TRBJ2-7, with 9 nucleotides matching TRBD1. CDR1 and CDR2 from the germline V gene are MNHEY and SMNVEV (reference sequence). V lost 1 base, J lost 2 bases, and 3 bases stayed unmatched. CDR3 size: 15 residues. The chain's CDR3 is CASSLLGQGPYEQYF. The DNA of the CDR3 is TGTGCCAGCAGTTTATTAGGACAGGGGCCCTACGAGCAGTACTTC.

The V gene is TRBV30, the J gene TRBJ2-3; D not certain. Germline CDR1 reads GTSNPN; CDR2 reads SVGIG (reference sequence). V lost 2 bases to trimming and J lost 0 bases, with 6 bases between them. The CDR3 totals 13 residues. CDR3: CAWSRASTDTQYF. CDR3 in DNA: TGTGCCTGGAGTCGCGCCAGCACAGATACGCAGTATTTT.

In nucleotides, the CDR3 is TGCGCCAGCAGCTTGGGAGCCGGGACAGAAGAGACCCAGTACTTC. The encoded protein is CASSLGAGTEETQYF. This chain links TRBV5-1 with TRBJ2-5; TRBD1 agrees at 7 bases. This CDR3 has 15 amino acids. After removal of 0 bases from V and 3 bases from J, the junction contained 5 bases not matched to a gene. Germline-derived CDR1 and CDR2 are SGHRS and YFSETQ.

This chain uses TRBV6-4 with TRBJ1-1; D may be TRBD1 (5 bases). Trimming pared 7 bases from V and 1 base from J, leaving 25 bases between. Looked up from germline, CDR1 is MRHNA and CDR2 is SNTAGT. The CDR3 runs to 18 residues. The chain's CDR3 is CASNSDRYQGRWNTEAFF. DNA for the CDR3: TGTGCCAGCAATAGTGACCGTTACCAGGGACGGTGGAACACTGAAGCTTTCTTT.

V is TRBV9 and J is TRBJ2-3; 8 bases align to TRBD2. The CDR3 length is 15 residues. V shed 3 bases, J shed 5 bases, and the junction held 8 bases outside the gene matches. CDR1 SGDLS and CDR2 YYNGEE come from the germline V gene. The CDR3 nucleotides read TGTGCCAGCAGCGCCGGGACTAGGAGTGTAGATACGCAGTATTTT. It translates to CASSAGTRSVDTQYF.

This rearrangement joins TRBV15 to TRBJ1-1; no clear D gene. Germline lookup yields CDR1 LNHNV and CDR2 YYDKDF (reference sequence). This CDR3 spans 13 amino acids. V dropped 0 bases and J dropped 7 bases, with 9 bases sitting between them. The CDR3 DNA reads as TGTGCCACCAGCAGAGACCCGAACCTTGAAGCTTTCTTT. Amino acids: CATSRDPNLEAFF.

The chain employs TRBV7-9 and TRBJ1-1, with D possibly matching TRBD1 (5 bases). CDR1 is SEHNR, CDR2 FQNEAQ, per germline (reference sequence). The V gene lost 3 bases and the J gene lost 8 bases, with 13 bases spanning the gap. The CDR3 runs to 13 residues. Written as DNA, the CDR3 is TGTGCCAGCAGCTTGCAGTGGGACCGCGAAGCTTTCTTT. This sequence encodes CASSLQWDREAFF. The whole variable domain, filled in from reference TRBV7-9 and TRBJ1-1, reads DTGVSQNPRHKITKRGQNVTFRCDPISEHNRLYWYRQTLGQGPEFLTYFQNEAQLEKSRLLSDRFSAERPKGSFSTLEIQRTEQGDSAMYLCASSLQWDREAFFGQGTRLTVV.

This rearrangement joins TRBV19 to TRBJ2-5; a weak D match, TRBD1 (6 bases). The CDR3 is made up of 15 amino acids. V lost 3 bases to trimming and J lost 4 bases, with 15 bases between them. Germline assignment: CDR1 LNHDA and CDR2 SQIVND (reference sequence). The DNA for the CDR3 is TGTGCCAGTAGTATTCAGGGGTTAGGCCGAGAGACCCAGTACTTC. Its protein product is CASSIQGLGRETQYF.

The V gene is TRBV11-1, the J gene TRBJ2-5; D ambiguous. The V and J ends lost 1 base and 3 bases respectively, with 3 bases between them. The CDR3 extends over 12 amino acids. Germline CDR1 is SGHAT and CDR2 is FQDESV (reference sequence). CDR3 in amino acids: CASSLEEETQYF. The CDR3 DNA reads as TGTGCCAGCAGCTTAGAGGAAGAGACCCAGTACTTC. Looking up the rest from reference TRBV11-1 and TRBJ2-5 gives the full variable domain: EAEVAQSPRYKITEKSQAVAFWCDPISGHATLYWYRQILGQGPELLVQFQDESVVDDSQLPKDRFSAERLKGVDSTLKIQPAELGDSAMYLCASSLEEETQYFGPGTRLLVL.

The rearrangement links TRBV5-4 to TRBJ2-3; D is undetermined. V lost 3 bases and J 0 bases, leaving 8 bases between the germline ends. The germline CDR1 and CDR2 sequences are SGHNT and YYREEE (reference sequence). CDR3 length equals 14 residues. The CDR3 DNA is TGTGCCAGCAGCTCGGGCAGGAGCACAGATACGCAGTATTTT. Protein: CASSSGRSTDTQYF.

The chain joins TRBV4-1 to TRBJ1-4; tentatively, D is TRBD1 (5 bases). The V gene's germline CDR1 is MGHRA and CDR2 YSYEKL. V was cut by 4 bases and J by 6 bases, with 12 bases left in between. The CDR3 runs to 14 residues. The chain's CDR3 is CASSLKSRDEKLFF. CDR3 nucleotides: TGCGCCAGCAGCCTTAAGTCCAGGGATGAAAAACTGTTTTTT.

The J gene is TRBJ2-1, the V gene TRBV19; 9 nucleotides line up with TRBD2. Germline V lookup: CDR1 LNHDA, CDR2 SQIVND (reference sequence). V lost 6 bases and J lost 5; bases outside the gene matches: 14. This CDR3 is built from 17 residues. CDR3 nucleotide sequence: TGTGCCAGTAGGGGGGGACTCGGGACTAGCAGAAACAATGAGCAGTTCTTC. Translating it yields CASRGGLGTSRNNEQFF.

The chain joins TRBV7-3 to TRBJ2-1, with D possibly TRBD1 on 6 matching bases. The CDR3 is 18 amino acids. Deletions cut 1 base from V and 0 bases from J, with 16 bases between. Per germline, CDR1 SGHTA and CDR2 FQGTGA. CDR3 in amino acids: CASSLNIMAGASYNEQFF. The DNA for the CDR3 is TGTGCCAGCAGCTTAAATATCATGGCAGGGGCCTCCTACAATGAGCAGTTCTTC.

The chain combines TRBV19 with TRBJ2-7, with TRBD2 matching over 7 bases. The V and J ends lost 6 bases and 3 bases, in that order; junction bases with no gene match: 14. The CDR3 totals 16 residues. Per the germline V gene, CDR1 is LNHDA and CDR2 is SQIVND (reference sequence). CDR3 nucleotide sequence: TGTGCCAGTAGCTCCGGGACTAACCCTATCCTCTACGAGCAGTACTTC. The encoded protein is CASSSGTNPILYEQYF.

The chain combines TRBV7-3 with TRBJ2-3, with 14 bases aligning to TRBD2. V dropped 5 bases and J dropped 4; count of bases not matched to a gene: 2. Germline V gives CDR1 SGHTA, CDR2 FQGTGA. The CDR3 contains 15 residues. In nucleotides, the CDR3 is TGTGCCAGCAGCCTGACTAGCGGGAGGGCAGATACGCAGTATTTT. Encoded protein: CASSLTSGRADTQYF.

This clone was seen only a few times. V and J are TRBV7-9 and TRBJ1-1, with D unresolved. Germline CDR1 is SEHNR and CDR2 is FQNEAQ (reference sequence). V was trimmed by 2 bases and J by 7 bases, leaving 11 bases between them. This CDR3 contains 13 residues. Here the CDR3 DNA reads TGTGCCAGCAGCTTAAAAGAGGGCGGTGAAGCTTTCTTT. This codes for CASSLKEGGEAFF.

This clone has a single count. This sequence joins TRBV11-3 and TRBJ2-7; the match to TRBD1 covers 12 bases. The CDR3 spans 15 residues. The trim removed 4 bases at V and 6 bases at J, leaving 7 bases unmatched. From germline, CDR1 is SGHNT and CDR2 YENEEA. The CDR3 DNA reads as TGTGCCAGCAGCTGGGGGGGGACAGGGGGCCGCGAGCAGTACTTC. This sequence encodes CASSWGGTGGREQYF.